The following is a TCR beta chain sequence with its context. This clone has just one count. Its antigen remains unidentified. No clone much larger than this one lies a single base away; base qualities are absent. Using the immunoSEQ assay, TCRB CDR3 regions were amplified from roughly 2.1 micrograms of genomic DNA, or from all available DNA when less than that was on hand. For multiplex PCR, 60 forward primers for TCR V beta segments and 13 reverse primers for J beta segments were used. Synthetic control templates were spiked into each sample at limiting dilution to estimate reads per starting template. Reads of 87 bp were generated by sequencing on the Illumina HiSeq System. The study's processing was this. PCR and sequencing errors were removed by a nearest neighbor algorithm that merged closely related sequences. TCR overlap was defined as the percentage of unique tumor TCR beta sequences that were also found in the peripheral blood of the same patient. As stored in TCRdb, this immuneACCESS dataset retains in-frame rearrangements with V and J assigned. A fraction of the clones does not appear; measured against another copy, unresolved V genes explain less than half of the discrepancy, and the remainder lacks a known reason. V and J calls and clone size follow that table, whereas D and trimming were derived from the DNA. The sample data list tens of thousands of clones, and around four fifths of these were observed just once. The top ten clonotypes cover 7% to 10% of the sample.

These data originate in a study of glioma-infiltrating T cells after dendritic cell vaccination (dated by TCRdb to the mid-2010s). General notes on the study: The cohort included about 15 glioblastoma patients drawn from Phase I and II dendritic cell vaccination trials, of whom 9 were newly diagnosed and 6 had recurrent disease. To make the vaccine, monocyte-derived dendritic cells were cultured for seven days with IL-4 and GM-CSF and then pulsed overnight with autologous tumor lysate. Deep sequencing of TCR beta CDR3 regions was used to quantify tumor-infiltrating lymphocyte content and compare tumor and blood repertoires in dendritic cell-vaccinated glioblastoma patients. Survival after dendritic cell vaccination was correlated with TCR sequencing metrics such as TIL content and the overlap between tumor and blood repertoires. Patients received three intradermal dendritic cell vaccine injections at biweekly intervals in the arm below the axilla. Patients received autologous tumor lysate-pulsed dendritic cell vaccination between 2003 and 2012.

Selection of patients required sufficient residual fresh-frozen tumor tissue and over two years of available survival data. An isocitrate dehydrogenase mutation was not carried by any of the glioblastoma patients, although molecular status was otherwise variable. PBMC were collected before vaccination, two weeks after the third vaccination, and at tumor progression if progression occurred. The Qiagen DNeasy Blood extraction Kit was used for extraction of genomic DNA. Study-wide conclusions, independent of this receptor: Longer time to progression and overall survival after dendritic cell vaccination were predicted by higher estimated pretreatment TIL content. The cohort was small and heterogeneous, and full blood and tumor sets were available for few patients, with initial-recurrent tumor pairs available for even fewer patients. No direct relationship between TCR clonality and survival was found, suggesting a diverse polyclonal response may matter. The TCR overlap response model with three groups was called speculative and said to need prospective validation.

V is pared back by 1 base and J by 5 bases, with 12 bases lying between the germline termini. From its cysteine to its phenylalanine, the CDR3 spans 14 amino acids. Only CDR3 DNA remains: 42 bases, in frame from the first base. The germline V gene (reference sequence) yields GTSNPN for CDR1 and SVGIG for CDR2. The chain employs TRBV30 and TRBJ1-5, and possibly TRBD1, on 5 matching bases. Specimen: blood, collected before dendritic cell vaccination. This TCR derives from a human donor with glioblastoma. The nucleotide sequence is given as TGTGCCTGGAGTGACCCCCGGGGGGATCAGCCCCAGCATTTT. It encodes CAWSDPRGDQPQHF.